Listed below are T cell receptor beta chains from one sample, sequenced in a study of long-term antiretroviral therapy in people with HIV. Sequencing used immunoSEQ multiplex PCR; TCRdb keeps in-frame clones, though not all of them. The table has 34,000 or so clones, around 80% seen once. The sample in question was unsorted PBMCs, obtained 0.6 years after starting antiretroviral therapy. Every receptor here comes from a man in his late teens or twenties with HIV. The CDR3 runs from the conserved cysteine through the conserved F or W.

V,J,CDR3
TRBV4-3,TRBJ1-4,CASSPSPTSEKLFF
TRBV19,TRBJ2-7,CASTPLALAYEQYF
TRBV6-6,TRBJ1-4,CASSYSGPPVKLFF
TRBV28,TRBJ2-7,CASSLLGQGSYEQYF
TRBV25-1,TRBJ2-1,CASTGAEGRSSYNEQFF
TRBV14,TRBJ2-3,CASSQDHDDTQYF
TRBV6-5,TRBJ2-5,CASSRRRGYQETQYF
TRBV29-1,TRBJ1-2,CSVQGGSANYGYTF
TRBV28,TRBJ2-3,CASSPRESTDTQYF
TRBV5-5,TRBJ1-1,CASTHRLNTEAFF
TRBV7-9,TRBJ2-2,CASSLTGLAGENTGELFF
TRBV2,TRBJ1-2,CASSDVRTGSYGYTF
TRBV28,TRBJ2-7,CASSDTGTVSYEQYF
TRBV4-2,TRBJ1-2,CASSQGNAGTTSYGYTF
TRBV6-1,TRBJ2-1,CASSDTGGAYNEQFF
TRBV27,TRBJ2-3,CASTNRDTRTDTQYF
TRBV5-6,TRBJ2-2,CASPFARTGENTGELFF
TRBV5-6,TRBJ1-1,CASSIQGVGTEAFF
TRBV27,TRBJ2-1,CASTSLGFSNEQFF
TRBV2,TRBJ1-3,CASTGGLGNTIYF
TRBV7-6,TRBJ1-5,CASSARTGEGNQPQHF
TRBV27,TRBJ2-7,CASSLIGGIYEQYF
TRBV7-8,TRBJ2-6,CASSSGPGKEGANVLTF
TRBV5-1,TRBJ2-1,CASSFNPGTGKSSGQFF
TRBV6-6,TRBJ2-7,CASSTAYGVAEQYF
TRBV7-8,TRBJ2-1,CASSLPSGPTSGSSYNEQFF
TRBV19,TRBJ2-2,CASSRRARGSGELFF
TRBV4-3,TRBJ2-7,CASSPGDRVYEQYF
TRBV28,TRBJ2-7,CASSLNHEQYF
TRBV9,TRBJ2-3,CASSPAGSGTQYF
TRBV28,TRBJ2-7,CASSLLRPYEQYF
TRBV7-9,TRBJ1-2,CASSLGGGAMRGYTF
TRBV18,TRBJ1-1,CASSPPVNTEAFF
TRBV5-6,TRBJ1-2,CASSIDRAYGYTF
TRBV30,TRBJ2-3,CAWSVLVTGRTDTQYF
TRBV20-1,TRBJ1-1,CSARDGSEAFF
TRBV15,TRBJ2-3,CATSRASGATRTDTQYF
TRBV7-2,TRBJ2-5,CASSPGPQETQYF
TRBV7-9,TRBJ2-5,CASSPRLRGRVQETQYF
TRBV10-2,TRBJ2-7,CASSGDSHYSYEQYF
TRBV5-6,TRBJ2-1,CASSFGTSGFYNEQFF
TRBV30,TRBJ1-4,CAWATGSNEKLFF
TRBV13,TRBJ2-7,CASSFRTLSSYEQYF
TRBV29-1,TRBJ2-3,CSVEGGRGDTQYF
TRBV18,TRBJ2-5,CASSPSRTGSKETQYF
TRBV4-3,TRBJ1-2,CASSQVIYYGYTF
TRBV5-6,TRBJ1-1,CASSFGTHQAFF
TRBV4-2,TRBJ2-2,CASSPRQGYTGELFF
TRBV4-3,TRBJ2-6,CASSQDAGAGANVLTF
TRBV5-4,TRBJ2-5,CASSEGQNQETQYF
TRBV19,TRBJ2-2,CASSGGRAITGELFF
TRBV19,TRBJ2-1,CASSIAGGSEQFF
TRBV2,TRBJ2-7,CASSVPDRGLSYEQYF
TRBV10-2,TRBJ1-2,CASSESRPYHGYTF
TRBV27,TRBJ2-1,CASGPLGVRLAGQLQQFF
TRBV7-9,TRBJ2-1,CASSSDGLAGEGSYNEQFF
TRBV27,TRBJ1-1,CASSLSRGPGTEAFF
TRBV30,TRBJ2-2,CAWSPTITGELFF
TRBV6-6,TRBJ1-5,CASTLGQGGNQPQHF